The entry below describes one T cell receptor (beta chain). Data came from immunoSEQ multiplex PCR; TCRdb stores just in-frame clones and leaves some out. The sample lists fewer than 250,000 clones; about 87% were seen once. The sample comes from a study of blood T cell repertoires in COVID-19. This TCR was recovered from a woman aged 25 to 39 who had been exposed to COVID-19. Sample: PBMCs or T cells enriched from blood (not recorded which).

CDR3 loop: CAISDGLAGNEQFF. As DNA, the CDR3 is TGTGCCATCAGTGACGGACTAGCGGGGAATGAGCAGTTCTTC. The chain carries TRBV10-3 and TRBJ2-1; 12 bases are shared with TRBD2. The germline V gene encodes CDR1 ENHRY and CDR2 SYGVKD. V shed 3 bases, J shed 7 bases, and the junction held 1 base outside the gene matches. CDR3 length: 14 amino acids.